This T cell receptor beta chain was sequenced in a study of CD8 T cells in ankylosing spondylitis. The CDR3 has 15 amino acids. Germline loops: CDR1 LGHDT, CDR2 YNNKEL (reference sequence). Trimming removed 4 bases from V and 5 bases from J, with 17 bases in between. This clonotype was recorded once. TCRdb re-analysed the 5' RACE reads in MiXCR, keeping a single row per CDR3 protein. The data hold 350,000 or so distinct CDR3 sequences, with about 9.9% observed a single time. Sequenced sample: blood, either unsorted or a sorted T cell fraction (not recorded which). The receptor was derived from a female donor with ankylosing spondylitis or in good health (not recorded which). This chain uses TRBV3-1 with TRBJ1-1, with D perhaps TRBD1 (5 bases). The CDR3 region has the DNA TGTGCCAGCAGCCCGCCGGGACTCCGGAGGACTGAAGCTTTCTTT. Its translation is CASSPPGLRRTEAFF.